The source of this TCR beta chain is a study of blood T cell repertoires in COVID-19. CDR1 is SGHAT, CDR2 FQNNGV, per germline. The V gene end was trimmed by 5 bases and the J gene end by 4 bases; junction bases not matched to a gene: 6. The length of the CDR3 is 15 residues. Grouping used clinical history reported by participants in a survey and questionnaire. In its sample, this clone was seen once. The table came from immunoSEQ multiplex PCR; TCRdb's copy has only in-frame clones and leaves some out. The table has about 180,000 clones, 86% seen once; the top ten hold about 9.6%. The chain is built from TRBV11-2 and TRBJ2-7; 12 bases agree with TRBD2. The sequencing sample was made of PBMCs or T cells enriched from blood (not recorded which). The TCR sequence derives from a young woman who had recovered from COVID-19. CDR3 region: CASSRTSGTPYEQYF. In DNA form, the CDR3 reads TGTGCCAGCAGCAGGACTAGCGGGACCCCTTACGAGCAGTACTTC.